Listed here are 20 T cell receptor beta chains from one sample, sequenced in a study of T cells expressing NK-cell markers. TCRdb re-analyzed the 5' RACE reads; it lists each CDR3 protein once, without DNA. This sample contains about 30,000 distinct CDR3 sequences. Sequenced input: blood T cells: a sorted CD56 or NKG2C T cell subset, CD4+ or CD8+ T cells, or bulk PBMC T cells (not recorded which). These receptors were collected from a woman aged 18-70 years in good health.

The V gene is TRBV7-3, the J gene TRBJ2-6. Germline CDR1 is SGHTA and CDR2 is FQGTGA. The CDR3 runs to 15 residues. The CDR3 loop reads CASSSHSSGANVLTF.

This clonotype is deemed medium-sized by its frequency. The chain employs TRBV9 and TRBJ2-7. Germline loops: CDR1 SGDLS, CDR2 YYNGEE. The CDR3 length is 14 residues. The CDR3 loop reads CASARAGVPYEQYF.

The chain couples TRBV12-3 or TRBV12-4 to TRBJ2-1; TCRdb selects TRBD2, and the lack of DNA leaves this call unchecked. The CDR3 length is 17 residues. This chain's CDR3 is CASSADGEGLSYNEQFF.

Here the CDR3 reads CASSLVTQTNTIYF. The gene calls are TRBV7-8 and TRBJ1-3. Germline V CDR1 and CDR2: SGHVS, FQNEAQ. The CDR3 sequence is 14 residues long.

The genes are TRBV2 and TRBJ2-1; TCRdb returns TRBD2, unconfirmable since there is no DNA. In germline, CDR1 is SNHLY, CDR2 FYNNEI. This CDR3 is 13 amino acids long. The CDR3 region is CASRTSGYNEQFF.

V gene TRBV6-1 combines with J gene TRBJ2-3; TCRdb lists TRBD2, though no DNA is available to test this call. This CDR3 spans 16 amino acids. Germline V lookup: CDR1 MNHNS, CDR2 SASEGT. This CDR3 reads CASSRGSSISTDTQYF.

V gene TRBV7-3 combines with J gene TRBJ1-5. Germline V gene lookup returns CDR1 SGHTA and CDR2 FQGTGA. The CDR3 has 14 amino acids. CDR3 sequence: CASSLAKVYQPQHF. Full variable domain (remainder filled in from reference TRBV7-3 and TRBJ1-5): GAGVSQTPSNKVTEKGKYVELRCDPISGHTALYWYRQSLGQGPEFLIYFQGTGAADDSGLPNDRFFAVRPEGSVSTLKIQRTERGDSAVYLCASSLAKVYQPQHFGDGTRLSIL.

The V gene is TRBV24-1, the J gene TRBJ2-1; absent DNA, TCRdb's TRBD1 call cannot be checked. Germline CDR1 KGHDR, CDR2 SFDVKD. The length of the CDR3 is 12 residues. The CDR3 sequence is CATSDSGVEQFF.

The rearrangement uses TRBV4-2 and TRBJ2-7; the TCRdb call, TRBD2, lacks DNA for checking. Per germline, CDR1 LGHNA and CDR2 YNFKEQ. The CDR3 is 16 residues long. The CDR3 region is CASSPGPSGGAYEQYF.

This rearrangement joins TRBV27 to TRBJ2-1. CDR1 is MNHEY and CDR2 is SMNVEV in the germline V gene (reference sequence). CDR3 length equals 13 residues. The CDR3 here is CASSLKGFDEQFF.

The chain joins TRBV12-3 or TRBV12-4 to TRBJ1-6; TCRdb returns TRBD1, unconfirmable since there is no DNA. CDR3 size: 15 residues. The CDR3: CASSPRGGGVSPLHF.

The CDR3 reads CASSFRWTGGDNEQFF. The V and J genes are TRBV28 and TRBJ2-1; with no DNA, the TCRdb D assignment of TRBD1 cannot be verified. CDR3 length: 16 amino acids. Germline V lookup: CDR1 MDHEN, CDR2 SYDVKM.

This chain links TRBV9 with TRBJ2-2; TCRdb's D call of TRBD1 is untestable without DNA. The CDR3 extends over 15 amino acids. Germline V gene lookup returns CDR1 SGDLS and CDR2 YYNGEE. This chain's CDR3 is CASSPRTGGTGELFF.

The rearrangement joins TRBV5-1 to TRBJ2-7; TCRdb's D call, TRBD1, is unchecked because there is no DNA. Germline V gene lookup returns CDR1 SGHRS and CDR2 YFSETQ. The CDR3 spans 12 residues. CDR3: CASSSPRKGRHF.

The chain links TRBV9 to TRBJ2-6; TCRdb reports TRBD1, a call that lacks DNA to check it against. The length of the CDR3 is 18 residues. CDR1 and CDR2 from the germline V gene are SGDLS and YYNGEE. The CDR3 loop reads CASSVRTGDISGANVLTF.

This chain joins TRBV12-3 or TRBV12-4 and TRBJ2-7; TCRdb reports TRBD2, a call that lacks DNA to check it against. This CDR3 is 17 amino acids long. The chain's CDR3 is CASSLAWGERRVYEQYF.

This chain connects TRBV7-9 to TRBJ1-2; TCRdb's assignment of TRBD1 cannot be checked, as there is no DNA. Germline CDR1 and CDR2: SEHNR and FQNEAQ (reference sequence). The CDR3 spans 14 residues. CDR3 residues: CASSSPGTGYGYTF. The variable domain in full, with the rest retrieved from reference TRBV7-9 and TRBJ1-2, is DTGVSQNPRHKITKRGQNVTFRCDPISEHNRLYWYRQTLGQGPEFLTYFQNEAQLEKSRLLSDRFSAERPKGSFSTLEIQRTEQGDSAMYLCASSSPGTGYGYTFGSGTRLTVV.

The chain uses TRBV12-3 or TRBV12-4 and TRBJ1-2; TCRdb's D gene call, TRBD1, goes unchecked for lack of DNA. The CDR3 extends over 13 amino acids. CDR3 sequence: CASSQTGPPGYTF.

This chain connects TRBV7-3 to TRBJ2-2. There are 16 residues in the CDR3. Germline V gene sequence: CDR1 SGHTA, CDR2 FQGTGA. CDR3 in amino acids: CASSSSTHLNTGELFF.

By frequency, this clonotype is large. The chain employs TRBV9 and TRBJ2-1; the TCRdb D gene call, TRBD2, has no DNA to confirm it. Germline V gene lookup returns CDR1 SGDLS and CDR2 YYNGEE. The CDR3 totals 15 residues. The CDR3 protein is CASSPRGTSENEQFF.